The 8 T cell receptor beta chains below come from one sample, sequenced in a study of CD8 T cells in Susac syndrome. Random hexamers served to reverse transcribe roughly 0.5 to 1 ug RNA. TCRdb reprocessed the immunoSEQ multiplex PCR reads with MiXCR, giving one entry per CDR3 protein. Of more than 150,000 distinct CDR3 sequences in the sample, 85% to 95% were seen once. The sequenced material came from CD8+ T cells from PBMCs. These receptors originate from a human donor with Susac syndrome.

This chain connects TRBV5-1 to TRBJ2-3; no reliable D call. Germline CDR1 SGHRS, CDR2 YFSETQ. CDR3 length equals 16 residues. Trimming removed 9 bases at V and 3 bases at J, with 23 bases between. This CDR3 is CATTEGFGALTDTQYF. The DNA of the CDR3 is TGCGCCACTACGGAAGGATTTGGAGCCCTTACAGATACGCAGTATTTT.

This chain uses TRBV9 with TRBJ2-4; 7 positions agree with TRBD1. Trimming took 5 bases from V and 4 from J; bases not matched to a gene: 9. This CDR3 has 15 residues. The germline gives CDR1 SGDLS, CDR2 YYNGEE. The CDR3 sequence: CASSPSGTAKNIQYF. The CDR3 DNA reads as TGTGCCAGCAGTCCCTCCGGGACAGCAAAAAACATTCAGTACTTC.

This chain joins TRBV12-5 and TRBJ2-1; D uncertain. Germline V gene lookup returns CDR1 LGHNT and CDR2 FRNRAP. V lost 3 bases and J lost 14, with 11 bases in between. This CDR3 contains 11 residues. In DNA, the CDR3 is TGTGCTAGTGGTTTCCCTCTCCTGGAGTTCTTC. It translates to CASGFPLLEFF.

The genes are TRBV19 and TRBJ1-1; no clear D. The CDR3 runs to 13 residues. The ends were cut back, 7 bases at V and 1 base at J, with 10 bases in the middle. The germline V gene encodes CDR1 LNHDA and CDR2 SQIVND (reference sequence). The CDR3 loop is CASTQSGNTEAFF. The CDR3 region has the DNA TGTGCCAGTACCCAAAGTGGGAACACTGAAGCTTTCTTT. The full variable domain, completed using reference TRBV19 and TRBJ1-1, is DGGITQSPKYLFRKEGQNVTLSCEQNLNHDAMYWYRQDPGQGLRLIYYSQIVNDFQKGDIAEGYSVSREKKESFPLTVTSAQKNPTAFYLCASTQSGNTEAFFGQGTRLTVV.

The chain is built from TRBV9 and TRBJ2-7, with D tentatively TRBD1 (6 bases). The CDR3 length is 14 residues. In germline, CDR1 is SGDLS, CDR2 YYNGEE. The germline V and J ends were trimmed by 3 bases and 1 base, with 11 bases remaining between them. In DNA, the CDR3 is TGTGCCAGCAGCGCCACAGGGCTTTCCTACGAGCAGTACTTC. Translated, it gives CASSATGLSYEQYF.

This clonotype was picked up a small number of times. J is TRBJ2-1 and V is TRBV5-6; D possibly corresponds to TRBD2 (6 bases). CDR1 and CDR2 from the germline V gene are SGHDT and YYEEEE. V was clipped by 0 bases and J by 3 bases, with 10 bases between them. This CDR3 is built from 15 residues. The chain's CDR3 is CASSLGTGDYNEQFF. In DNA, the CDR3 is TGTGCCAGCAGCTTGGGGACGGGAGACTACAATGAGCAGTTCTTC.

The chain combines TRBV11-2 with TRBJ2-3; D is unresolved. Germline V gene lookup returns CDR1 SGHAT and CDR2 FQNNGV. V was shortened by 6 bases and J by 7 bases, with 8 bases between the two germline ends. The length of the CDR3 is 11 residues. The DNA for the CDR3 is TGTGCCAGCAGAACATCCAATACGCAGTATTTT. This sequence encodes CASRTSNTQYF.

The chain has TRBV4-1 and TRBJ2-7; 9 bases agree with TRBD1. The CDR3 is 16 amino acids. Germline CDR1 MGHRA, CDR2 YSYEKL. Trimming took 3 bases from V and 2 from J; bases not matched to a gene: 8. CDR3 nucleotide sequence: TGCGCCAGCAGCCACGCCGGGACAGGGCTGACCTACGAGCAGTACTTC. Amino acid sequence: CASSHAGTGLTYEQYF.